Listed here are 10 T cell receptor beta chains from one sample, sequenced in a study of CD8 T cells in ankylosing spondylitis. TCRdb reanalysed the 5' RACE reads using MiXCR and keeps one entry per CDR3 protein. Of over 30,000 distinct CDR3 sequences detected, 16% appear once; the ten largest clones hold about 49%. Sequences were obtained from blood. Every receptor here comes from a male donor with ankylosing spondylitis or in good health (not recorded which).

This clonotype has ten or more counts. The chain combines TRBV20-1 with TRBJ2-1, with 9 positions matching TRBD2. Germline V gene sequence: CDR1 DFQATT, CDR2 SNEGSKA (reference sequence). This CDR3 comprises 13 residues. The V segment lost 8 bases and the J segment 5 bases; nucleotides outside the gene matches: 7. In DNA form, the CDR3 reads TGCAGTATGCTAGCGGGAATACACAATGAGCAGTTCTTC. Translating gives CSMLAGIHNEQFF.

This clonotype was found a few times. V and J are TRBV12-3 or TRBV12-4 and TRBJ2-1, with 12 positions matching TRBD2. The CDR3 sequence is 15 residues long. V was pared by 8 bases and J by 7 bases, with 9 bases of the junction left unmatched. This chain's CDR3 is CASSRASGRVNEQFF. CDR3 coding DNA: TGTGCCAGCTCCCGGGCTAGCGGGAGGGTAAATGAGCAGTTCTTC.

This clonotype was found a few times. The J gene is TRBJ2-5, the V gene TRBV3-1, with D tentatively TRBD2 (6 bases). Germline CDR1 LGHDT, CDR2 YNNKEL (reference sequence). Trimming pared 4 bases from V and 5 bases from J, leaving 17 bases between. The CDR3 is made up of 15 amino acids. CDR3 nucleotide sequence: TGTGCCAGCAGCCTATCTTCGGGGGTTCGGGAGACCCAGTACTTC. It encodes CASSLSSGVRETQYF.

The chain couples TRBV5-4 to TRBJ2-1, with TRBD1 matching over 10 bases. The germline V gene has CDR1 SGHNT and CDR2 YYREEE (reference sequence). This CDR3 region has 15 residues. The trim removed 3 bases at V and 7 bases at J, leaving 7 bases unmatched. In DNA, the CDR3 is TGTGCCAGCAGCTCACCGGGACAGGGGAAGAATGAGCAGTTCTTC. It is translated as CASSSPGQGKNEQFF.

The table lists this clonotype with a few counts. V gene TRBV28 combines with J gene TRBJ2-1; TRBD2 aligns across 10 bases. The CDR3 totals 17 residues. Germline trimming cut 3 bases from V and 9 bases from J; bases unmatched to any gene: 14. The germline V gene has CDR1 MDHEN and CDR2 SYDVKM. The chain's CDR3 is CASSFPASGSFSSEQFF. CDR3 nucleotide sequence: TGTGCCAGCAGTTTCCCCGCTAGCGGGAGCTTTAGTAGTGAGCAGTTCTTC.

This clonotype was observed a handful of times. This chain links TRBV7-2 with TRBJ1-2; D gene uncertain. Germline CDR1 is SGHTA and CDR2 is FQGNSA. This CDR3 contains 15 residues. Trimming took 4 bases from V and 6 from J, leaving 18 bases between them. The CDR3 spells CASSSPRRVQDGYTF. As DNA, the CDR3 is TGTGCCAGCAGCTCGCCACGGAGGGTTCAAGATGGCTACACCTTC.

This clonotype was seen a handful of times. This sequence joins TRBV5-1 and TRBJ2-2; perhaps TRBD2 as D (5 bases). The V end was cut by 1 base, the J end by 7 bases, with 8 bases between. CDR1 and CDR2 from the germline V gene are SGHRS and YFSETQ. The CDR3 is 13 amino acids. Here the CDR3 reads CASSLSGGGELFF. The CDR3 coding sequence is TGCGCCAGCAGCTTGAGTGGAGGCGGGGAGCTGTTTTTT.

The chain recombines TRBV24-1 with TRBJ2-1; a weak D match, TRBD2 (7 bases). Trimming shortened V by 3 bases and J by 2 bases, and 10 bases separated the two germline ends. This CDR3 is 15 amino acids long. Germline V gives CDR1 KGHDR, CDR2 SFDVKD. Here the CDR3 reads CATSDRGAPYNEQFF. The CDR3 coding sequence is TGTGCCACCAGTGATCGGGGGGCGCCCTACAATGAGCAGTTCTTC.

Only a few counts were recorded for this clonotype. V is TRBV20-1 and J is TRBJ2-5; the D gene is possibly TRBD2 (6 bases). Trimming left V 6 bases short and J 5 bases short, with 16 bases between. The CDR3 runs 13 residues. Germline V gene lookup returns CDR1 DFQATT and CDR2 SNEGSKA (reference sequence). Written as DNA, the CDR3 is TGCAGTGCCCGGCGGGGTTTTGAGGAGACCCAGTACTTC. Amino acids: CSARRGFEETQYF.

V gene TRBV5-6 combines with J gene TRBJ2-2; maybe TRBD2 (6 bases). Germline V gene lookup returns CDR1 SGHDT and CDR2 YYEEEE. This CDR3 has 15 residues. Trimming removed 2 bases at V and 5 bases at J, with 13 bases between. CDR3 nucleotides: TGTGCCAGCAGCTTCAATCGCGGGAAGACCGGGGAGCTGTTTTTT. It specifies CASSFNRGKTGELFF.